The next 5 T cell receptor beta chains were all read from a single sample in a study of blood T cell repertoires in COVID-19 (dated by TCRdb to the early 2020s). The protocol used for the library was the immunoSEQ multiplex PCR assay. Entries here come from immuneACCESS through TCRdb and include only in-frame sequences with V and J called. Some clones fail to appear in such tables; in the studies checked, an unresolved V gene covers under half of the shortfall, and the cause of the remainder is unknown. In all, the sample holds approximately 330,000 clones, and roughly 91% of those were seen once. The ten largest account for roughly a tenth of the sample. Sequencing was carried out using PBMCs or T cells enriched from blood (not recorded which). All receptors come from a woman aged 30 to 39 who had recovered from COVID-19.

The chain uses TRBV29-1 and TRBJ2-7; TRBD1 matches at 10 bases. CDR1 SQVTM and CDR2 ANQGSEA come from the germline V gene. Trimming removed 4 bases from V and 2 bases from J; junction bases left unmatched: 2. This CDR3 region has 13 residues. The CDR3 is CSVVGTGAYEQYF. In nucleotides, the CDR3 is TGCAGCGTTGTTGGGACAGGGGCCTACGAGCAGTACTTC.

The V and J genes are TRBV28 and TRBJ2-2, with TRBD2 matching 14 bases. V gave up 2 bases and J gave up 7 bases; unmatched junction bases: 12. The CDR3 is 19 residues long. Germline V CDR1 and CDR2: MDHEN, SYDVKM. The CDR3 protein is CASSLTNPGLAGAGGELFF. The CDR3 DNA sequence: TGTGCCAGCAGTTTAACAAATCCGGGACTAGCGGGAGCCGGCGGGGAGCTGTTTTTT.

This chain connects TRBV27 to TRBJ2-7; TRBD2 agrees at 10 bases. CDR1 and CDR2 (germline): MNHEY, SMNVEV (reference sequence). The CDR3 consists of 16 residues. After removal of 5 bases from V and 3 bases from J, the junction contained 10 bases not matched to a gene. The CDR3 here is CASSPIPASGSYEQYF. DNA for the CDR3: TGTGCCAGCAGTCCTATCCCGGCTAGCGGGAGCTACGAGCAGTACTTC.

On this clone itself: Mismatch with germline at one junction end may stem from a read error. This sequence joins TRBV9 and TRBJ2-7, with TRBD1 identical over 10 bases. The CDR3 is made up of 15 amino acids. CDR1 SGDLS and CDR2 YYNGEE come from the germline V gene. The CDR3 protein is CARSWGDRGGYEQYF. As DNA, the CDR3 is TGTGCCCGCAGCTGGGGGGACAGGGGCGGTTACGAGCAGTACTTC.

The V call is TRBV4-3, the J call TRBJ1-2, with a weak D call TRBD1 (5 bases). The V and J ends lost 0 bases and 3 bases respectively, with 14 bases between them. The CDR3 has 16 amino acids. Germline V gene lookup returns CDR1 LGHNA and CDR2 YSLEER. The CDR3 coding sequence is TGCGCCAGCAGCCAAGATACCGGGGGAGACTACTATGGCTACACCTTC. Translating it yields CASSQDTGGDYYGYTF.